This T cell receptor beta chain was sequenced for a study of spatial heterogeneity in lung cancer (dated by TCRdb to 2018 to 2020). A note on the overall study: Beta-chain transcripts were consistently detected in greater numbers than alpha-chain transcripts, which likely reflected higher beta-chain transcript abundance. In the raw uncorrected reads, each unique combination of TCR and UMI appeared on average more than ten times. In non-small cell lung cancer, the study made a quantitative comparison of TCR alpha and beta repertoires among multiple tumor regions, matched nontumor lung and blood. The study linked features of the TCR repertoire to counts of nonsynonymous mutations, which were determined by whole-exome sequencing of tumor tissue. Both alpha and beta chains were TCR-sequenced in samples taken at surgery, namely 220 tumor regions, fewer than 80 matched nontumor lung samples and some 53 PBMC samples.

Study-wide findings and limitations: Additional single-cell paired TCR alpha and beta sequencing was considered necessary to confirm, at a functional level, the hypothesis that regional TCRs recognize regional mutations. Ubiquitous expanded tumor TCRs were detected in blood more often at tumor resection than at routine follow-up.

The CDR3 goes from the cysteine to the phenylalanine over 19 residues. Left in the record is the CDR3 DNA by itself, 57 bases read in frame from the first base. Reading the germline V gene gives CDR1 SGDLS and CDR2 YYNGEE. Trimmed from V: 0 bases; trimmed from J: 0 bases; junction bases lacking a gene match: 13. Library construction relied on 5' RACE. Reads for this sample came from a NextSeq 500. In the TCR library protocol, a unique molecular identifier was attached to each TCR cDNA molecule so that PCR and sequencing errors could be corrected. As for the original processing: TCR identification, UMI-based error correction and CDR3 extraction were performed with Decombinator tools. TCRs above a frequency of 2 per 1,000, corresponding to the top 1% of the tumor frequency distribution, were defined as expanded. Renyi diversity was computed with the R vegan package after each repertoire had been subsampled 100 times to 5,000 TCRs. CDR3 similarity networks were constructed using string-kernel similarity of amino acid triplets, with links drawn between CDR3s whose pairwise similarity was above 0.82. TCRdb trimmed the raw reads at Q25, called clones with MiXCR and kept productive beta chains. For every CDR3 protein sequence, its rows merge into one entry that carries the most common genes and DNA. The V and J calls reflect TCRdb's pipeline rather than the authors' work. For this sample the table gives around 26,000 distinct CDR3 sequences, of which roughly 7.2% were detected only once. Roughly an eighth of the sample is in the top ten clones.

In this sample, this clonotype turned up many times. The antigen this receptor binds is unknown. It has no much larger one-base neighbor in the sample; base qualities were not kept. The time point label here, explained by the study, means: sample taken at primary tumor resection. The donors were approximately 70 patients from the lung TRACERx cohort who had early-stage, untreated non-small cell lung cancer. Without any cell sorting, TCR sequencing was performed on whole RNA extracted either from tumor and nontumor lung tissue or from cryopreserved PBMC samples. Only patients with enough RNA available from two or more tumor regions were chosen for TCR sequencing.

The sequencing used PBMCs, collected at surgery. The chain couples TRBV9 to TRBJ2-5; 8 central bases correspond to TRBD2. The sequence derives from a male donor with early-stage non-small cell lung cancer. The DNA sequence is as follows: TGTGCCAGCAGCGTAGTATCCACCTCGTCGGGGGGGTACCAAGAGACCCAGTACTTC. Translated, this is CASSVVSTSSGGYQETQYF.